Described below is a single TCR beta chain sequence and its context. Authors' methods: Reference gene primer amplification yielded estimated nucleated cell counts. Using immunoSEQ multiplex PCR, the repertoire was profiled, and TCRdb retains in-frame clones only, with some absent. The V and J calls and the clone size are those of that table, but D and trimming were determined from the DNA. The sample has about 100,000 clones, less than 90% seen once; the top ten hold 1.2%. The data are from a study of blood T cell repertoires in COVID-19. Turning to the study itself: Spain, Italy and the United States supplied samples that represented acute and convalescent COVID-19. Nucleic acid was either cDNA or gDNA, and it came from T cells, B-cell-depleted T cells, or PBMCs.

Sequencing was carried out using peripheral blood. The receptor's source is a man older than 75 with active or convalescent COVID-19.

DNA of the CDR3: TGTGCCAGCAGTAGGACGACCGGGACAAACAATGAGCAGTTCTTC. It translates to CASSRTTGTNNEQFF. The chain recombines TRBV6-2 or TRBV6-3 with TRBJ2-1; a weak D match, TRBD1 (6 bases). The CDR3 covers 15 residues. Germline V gene lookup returns CDR1 MNHEY and CDR2 SVGEGT. Trimming removed 5 bases from V and 5 bases from J, with 16 bases in between.